A single sample gave rise to the 8 T cell receptor beta chains below, sequenced in a study of cytomegalovirus exposure and HLA in healthy donors. Data came from immunoSEQ multiplex PCR; TCRdb stores just in-frame clones and leaves some out. Seen here are approximately 150,000 clones, approximately 91% observed once, and the top ten hold about 3.5%. Sequenced sample: PBMCs. The receptors stem from a woman younger than 35 in good health and CMV-seropositive.

V and J are TRBV9 and TRBJ2-7; TRBD2 matches at 7 bases. The CDR3 has 15 amino acids. CDR1 is SGDLS, CDR2 YYNGEE, per germline. After removal of 0 bases from V and 1 base from J, the junction contained 4 bases not matched to a gene. The CDR3 protein is CASSVASGISYEQYF. The CDR3 coding sequence is TGTGCCAGCAGCGTAGCCAGCGGGATATCCTACGAGCAGTACTTC.

J is TRBJ2-2 and V is TRBV23-1; TRBD2 agrees at 10 bases. TRBV23-1 is sorted into the ORF group, with uncertain function. V was pared by 0 bases and J by 5 bases, with 12 bases of the junction left unmatched. This CDR3 is built from 19 residues. The CDR3 DNA follows: TGCGCCAGCAGTCAATCGGGGACAACTAGCGGGGTTGAGACCGGGGAGCTGTTTTTT. Protein sequence: CASSQSGTTSGVETGELFF.

Note on this clone: Distinct nucleotide sequences in the sample also encode this CDR3. The CDR3 sequence: CASSYRGGELFF. The CDR3 DNA is TGTGCCAGCAGTTACCGGGGCGGGGAGCTGTTTTTT. J is TRBJ2-2 and V is TRBV6-5; tentative D call: TRBD2 (5 bases). This CDR3 contains 12 residues. With 2 bases removed from V and 7 bases from J, the gap between germline ends came to 5 bases. Germline-derived CDR1 and CDR2 are MNHEY and SVGAGI.

The V call is TRBV13, the J call TRBJ2-7; D perhaps matches TRBD2 (6 bases). Germline CDR1 PRHDT, CDR2 FYEKMQ (reference sequence). CDR3 length equals 15 residues. The V end was cut by 1 base, the J end by 5 bases, with 15 bases between. The CDR3 nucleotides are TGTGCCAGCAGCTTAGAGGCGGGACTGGGGGACGAGCAGTACTTC. It encodes CASSLEAGLGDEQYF.

The gene calls are TRBV10-3 and TRBJ2-3, with TRBD2 matching over 12 bases. The trim removed 10 bases at V and 6 bases at J, leaving 14 bases unmatched. This CDR3 has 16 amino acids. Germline CDR1 and CDR2: ENHRY and SYGVKD. The CDR3 DNA follows: TGTGCCACTTCGGAGGCTAGCGGGAGGGGTCGGGATACGCAGTATTTT. This encodes CATSEASGRGRDTQYF.

The rearrangement links TRBV6-5 to TRBJ1-1, with TRBD1 matching over 8 bases. The CDR3 sequence is 14 residues long. V dropped 2 bases and J dropped 4; count of bases not matched to a gene: 3. Per germline, CDR1 MNHEY and CDR2 SVGAGI. For the CDR3, the DNA is TGTGCCAGCAGTTACCGTACAGGGGGCACTGAAGCTTTCTTT. As protein: CASSYRTGGTEAFF.

The gene calls are TRBV23-1 and TRBJ1-5, with TRBD1 identical over 10 bases. TRBV23-1 counts as an open reading frame of uncertain function. The CDR3 has 16 residues. V was clipped by 7 bases and J by 1 base; unmatched bases: 7. CDR3 in amino acids: CASTRDRGGSNQPQHF. The DNA for the CDR3 is TGCGCCAGCACCCGGGACAGGGGAGGGAGCAATCAGCCCCAGCATTTT.

This clone was found once. This sequence joins TRBV6-6 and TRBJ2-7, with 10 nucleotides matching TRBD2. This CDR3 has 15 amino acids. The germline V gene encodes CDR1 MNHNY and CDR2 SVGAGI (reference sequence). J was trimmed by 4 bases and V by 3 bases; bases with no gene match: 6. CDR3 nucleotides: TGTGCCAGCAGTTATTCTAGCGGGAGTCTATACGAGCAGTACTTC. This translates into CASSYSSGSLYEQYF.